Below are 17 T cell receptor beta chains sequenced from a single sample in a study of blood T cell repertoires in COVID-19 (TCRdb year 2020). Library preparation was by the immunoSEQ multiplex PCR assay. TCRdb obtained this table from immuneACCESS and retained in-frame rearrangements with V and J assigned. These tables miss some clones; where compared with another copy, unresolved V genes account for less than half of the shortfall, and the remainder is unexplained. Recorded for this sample are about 190,000 clones; around 90% of them occurred a single time. Of the sample, 6.7% falls within the top ten clones. The sequenced material came from peripheral blood. The receptors were sampled from a middle-aged man with acute or convalescent COVID-19.

The chain couples TRBV4-1 to TRBJ2-7; D perhaps matches TRBD2 (6 bases). There are 16 residues in the CDR3. Germline V gives CDR1 MGHRA, CDR2 YSYEKL. V was pared by 2 bases and J by 7 bases, with 21 bases between. The CDR3 here is CASSQQGLQESREQYF. The CDR3 region has the DNA TGCGCCAGCAGCCAACAGGGACTTCAGGAGTCTAGGGAGCAGTACTTC.

The V call is TRBV29-1, the J call TRBJ2-7; possibly TRBD1 for D (6 bases). The CDR3 runs to 12 residues. V was trimmed by 8 bases and J by 1 base, leaving 12 bases between them. Germline V gives CDR1 SQVTM, CDR2 ANQGSEA. Here the CDR3 reads CSSWGPSYEQYF. DNA of the CDR3: TGCAGCTCCTGGGGGCCATCCTACGAGCAGTACTTC.

The CDR3 here is CAWSQGSGELFF. In DNA form, the CDR3 reads TGTGCCTGGAGTCAGGGCTCCGGGGAGCTGTTTTTT. This chain links TRBV30 with TRBJ2-2; tentative D call: TRBD1 (5 bases). The CDR3 is made up of 12 amino acids. Germline V CDR1 and CDR2: GTSNPN, SVGIG (reference sequence). The V end lost 2 bases, the J end lost 6 bases, and 7 bases lay between the germline ends.

This chain uses TRBV6-5 with TRBJ2-3; 10 bases are a match to TRBD1. CDR1 is MNHEY and CDR2 is SVGAGI in the germline V gene. With 7 bases clipped from V and 4 bases from J, the junction kept 8 bases outside the gene matches. The CDR3 loop spans 15 amino acids. CDR3 DNA sequence: TGTGCCAGCATATACGGACAGGGGGTCGCAGATACGCAGTATTTT. It yields the protein CASIYGQGVADTQYF.

This clone was found a few times. The rearrangement uses TRBV11-2 and TRBJ2-2; no reliable D call. Between the trimmed V and J ends, which lost 0 bases and 1 base, there was a span of 3 bases. CDR3 size: 14 residues. The germline gives CDR1 SGHAT, CDR2 FQNNGV. This CDR3 reads CASSLERNTGELFF. The CDR3 nucleotides read TGTGCCAGCAGCTTAGAGAGGAACACCGGGGAGCTGTTTTTT.

This clone occurred once. CDR3 in DNA: TGTGCCTGGAGGGCGGGGCCCACCTATAATTCACCCCTCCACTTT. Translated, it gives CAWRAGPTYNSPLHF. V and J are TRBV30 and TRBJ1-6, with D possibly TRBD1 on 5 matching bases. Germline V CDR1 and CDR2: GTSNPN, SVGIG (reference sequence). The CDR3 length is 15 residues. V was cut by 3 bases and J by 2 bases, with 11 bases left in between.

This chain uses TRBV2 with TRBJ2-5; D not certain. Trimming took off 6 bases at V and 1 base at J, with 12 bases between the two ends. CDR3 length equals 14 residues. Germline V gene data show CDR1 as SNHLY and CDR2 as FYNNEI. The CDR3 sequence is CASRLTKLQETQYF. In DNA form, the CDR3 reads TGTGCCAGCAGGCTAACTAAACTCCAAGAGACCCAGTACTTC. Drawing the rest from reference TRBV2 and TRBJ2-5, the complete variable domain is EPEVTQTPSHQVTQMGQEVILRCVPISNHLYFYWYRQILGQKVEFLVSFYNNEISEKSEIFDDQFSVERPDGSNFTLKIRSTKLEDSAMYFCASRLTKLQETQYFGPGTRLLVL.

The chain carries TRBV18 and TRBJ2-3, with D possibly TRBD2 on 6 matching bases. The germline V gene encodes CDR1 KGHSH and CDR2 LQKENI. V lost 4 bases and J lost 5, with 16 bases in between. The CDR3 extends over 15 amino acids. The CDR3 is CASSLGTPLEDTQYF. The CDR3 bases are TGTGCCAGCTCACTAGGGACTCCGCTCGAAGATACGCAGTATTTT.

The rearrangement uses TRBV28 and TRBJ2-1; 8 bases fit TRBD1. The CDR3 extends over 15 amino acids. The V segment lost 6 bases and the J segment 4 bases; nucleotides outside the gene matches: 8. CDR1 is MDHEN, CDR2 SYDVKM, per germline. CDR3 DNA sequence: TGTGCCAGCAGCCTTGACAGGGGCCTTTACAATGAGCAGTTCTTC. Amino acid sequence: CASSLDRGLYNEQFF.

The chain links TRBV15 to TRBJ1-4; 9 bases align to TRBD1. There are 16 residues in the CDR3. The V segment lost 5 bases and the J segment 4 bases; nucleotides outside the gene matches: 8. The germline CDR1 and CDR2 sequences are LNHNV and YYDKDF (reference sequence). CDR3 bases: TGTGCCACCAGCCGGGACGGGACAGGGCATAATGAAAAACTGTTTTTT. Residues: CATSRDGTGHNEKLFF.

The chain links TRBV4-1 to TRBJ2-1; 13 positions match TRBD2. V gave up 3 bases and J gave up 11 bases; unmatched junction bases: 7. Germline CDR1 MGHRA, CDR2 YSYEKL. The CDR3 has 15 residues. The CDR3 sequence: CASSQRGTSGAQQFF. In DNA form, the CDR3 reads TGCGCCAGCAGCCAGAGAGGGACTAGCGGGGCCCAGCAGTTCTTC.

This clone was counted only a few times. Within the sample, other DNA sequences also encode this same CDR3. The chain recombines TRBV5-1 with TRBJ2-2, with D maybe TRBD1 (6 bases). The CDR3 is made up of 14 amino acids. V lost 2 bases, J lost 1 base, and 6 bases lay in between. Looked up from germline, CDR1 is SGHRS and CDR2 is YFSETQ. CDR3 residues: CASSLQGNTGELFF. For the CDR3, the DNA is TGCGCCAGCAGCTTACAGGGGAACACCGGGGAGCTGTTTTTT.

The rearrangement uses TRBV3-1 (or the pseudogene TRBV3-2) and TRBJ1-2; the match to TRBD1 covers 9 bases. CDR1 and CDR2 from the germline V gene are LGHDT and YNNKEL (reference sequence). The J segment lost 5 bases and the V segment lost 1 base, leaving 23 bases of the junction unmatched. The CDR3 runs 21 residues. CDR3 in DNA: TGTGCCAGCAGCCAAGTCACTCCGGCCGGGACAGGGCGCCTAATAGGGTATGGCTACACCTTC. It encodes CASSQVTPAGTGRLIGYGYTF.

This sequence joins TRBV7-2 and TRBJ2-6; TRBD1 matches 8 bases. J gave up 4 bases and V 5 bases, and 10 bases lay outside the gene matches. Germline loops: CDR1 SGHTA, CDR2 FQGNSA. The CDR3 has 17 amino acids. CDR3 residues: CASSDRGRSWGANVLTF. The CDR3 coding sequence is TGTGCCAGCAGCGACAGGGGCCGAAGCTGGGGGGCCAACGTCCTGACTTTC.

As DNA, the CDR3 is TGTGCCAGCAGTGGAAGAGTCTATGAGCAGTTCTTC. The encoded protein is CASSGRVYEQFF. The chain has TRBV2 and TRBJ2-1; D remains ambiguous. V lost 4 bases and J 8 bases, leaving 9 bases between the germline ends. This CDR3 contains 12 residues. Germline V gene sequence: CDR1 SNHLY, CDR2 FYNNEI. The full variable domain, rest sourced from reference TRBV2 and TRBJ2-1, is EPEVTQTPSHQVTQMGQEVILRCVPISNHLYFYWYRQILGQKVEFLVSFYNNEISEKSEIFDDQFSVERPDGSNFTLKIRSTKLEDSAMYFCASSGRVYEQFFGPGTRLTVL.

The V call is TRBV7-9, the J call TRBJ1-2; D ambiguous. With 5 bases removed from V and 3 bases from J, the gap between germline ends came to 7 bases. The CDR3 spans 12 residues. Germline lookup yields CDR1 SEHNR and CDR2 FQNEAQ (reference sequence). In DNA form, the CDR3 reads TGTGCCAGCAGCGTTAATTACTATGGCTACACCTTC. It yields the protein CASSVNYYGYTF.

The rearrangement uses TRBV6-5 and TRBJ2-7, with 9 bases that match TRBD1. Looked up from germline, CDR1 is MNHEY and CDR2 is SVGAGI. The CDR3 loop spans 13 amino acids. J gave up 8 bases and V 4 bases, and 6 bases lay outside the gene matches. In DNA, the CDR3 is TGTGCCAGCAGTTTTCAGACAGGGGGAAAGCAGTACTTC. As protein: CASSFQTGGKQYF.